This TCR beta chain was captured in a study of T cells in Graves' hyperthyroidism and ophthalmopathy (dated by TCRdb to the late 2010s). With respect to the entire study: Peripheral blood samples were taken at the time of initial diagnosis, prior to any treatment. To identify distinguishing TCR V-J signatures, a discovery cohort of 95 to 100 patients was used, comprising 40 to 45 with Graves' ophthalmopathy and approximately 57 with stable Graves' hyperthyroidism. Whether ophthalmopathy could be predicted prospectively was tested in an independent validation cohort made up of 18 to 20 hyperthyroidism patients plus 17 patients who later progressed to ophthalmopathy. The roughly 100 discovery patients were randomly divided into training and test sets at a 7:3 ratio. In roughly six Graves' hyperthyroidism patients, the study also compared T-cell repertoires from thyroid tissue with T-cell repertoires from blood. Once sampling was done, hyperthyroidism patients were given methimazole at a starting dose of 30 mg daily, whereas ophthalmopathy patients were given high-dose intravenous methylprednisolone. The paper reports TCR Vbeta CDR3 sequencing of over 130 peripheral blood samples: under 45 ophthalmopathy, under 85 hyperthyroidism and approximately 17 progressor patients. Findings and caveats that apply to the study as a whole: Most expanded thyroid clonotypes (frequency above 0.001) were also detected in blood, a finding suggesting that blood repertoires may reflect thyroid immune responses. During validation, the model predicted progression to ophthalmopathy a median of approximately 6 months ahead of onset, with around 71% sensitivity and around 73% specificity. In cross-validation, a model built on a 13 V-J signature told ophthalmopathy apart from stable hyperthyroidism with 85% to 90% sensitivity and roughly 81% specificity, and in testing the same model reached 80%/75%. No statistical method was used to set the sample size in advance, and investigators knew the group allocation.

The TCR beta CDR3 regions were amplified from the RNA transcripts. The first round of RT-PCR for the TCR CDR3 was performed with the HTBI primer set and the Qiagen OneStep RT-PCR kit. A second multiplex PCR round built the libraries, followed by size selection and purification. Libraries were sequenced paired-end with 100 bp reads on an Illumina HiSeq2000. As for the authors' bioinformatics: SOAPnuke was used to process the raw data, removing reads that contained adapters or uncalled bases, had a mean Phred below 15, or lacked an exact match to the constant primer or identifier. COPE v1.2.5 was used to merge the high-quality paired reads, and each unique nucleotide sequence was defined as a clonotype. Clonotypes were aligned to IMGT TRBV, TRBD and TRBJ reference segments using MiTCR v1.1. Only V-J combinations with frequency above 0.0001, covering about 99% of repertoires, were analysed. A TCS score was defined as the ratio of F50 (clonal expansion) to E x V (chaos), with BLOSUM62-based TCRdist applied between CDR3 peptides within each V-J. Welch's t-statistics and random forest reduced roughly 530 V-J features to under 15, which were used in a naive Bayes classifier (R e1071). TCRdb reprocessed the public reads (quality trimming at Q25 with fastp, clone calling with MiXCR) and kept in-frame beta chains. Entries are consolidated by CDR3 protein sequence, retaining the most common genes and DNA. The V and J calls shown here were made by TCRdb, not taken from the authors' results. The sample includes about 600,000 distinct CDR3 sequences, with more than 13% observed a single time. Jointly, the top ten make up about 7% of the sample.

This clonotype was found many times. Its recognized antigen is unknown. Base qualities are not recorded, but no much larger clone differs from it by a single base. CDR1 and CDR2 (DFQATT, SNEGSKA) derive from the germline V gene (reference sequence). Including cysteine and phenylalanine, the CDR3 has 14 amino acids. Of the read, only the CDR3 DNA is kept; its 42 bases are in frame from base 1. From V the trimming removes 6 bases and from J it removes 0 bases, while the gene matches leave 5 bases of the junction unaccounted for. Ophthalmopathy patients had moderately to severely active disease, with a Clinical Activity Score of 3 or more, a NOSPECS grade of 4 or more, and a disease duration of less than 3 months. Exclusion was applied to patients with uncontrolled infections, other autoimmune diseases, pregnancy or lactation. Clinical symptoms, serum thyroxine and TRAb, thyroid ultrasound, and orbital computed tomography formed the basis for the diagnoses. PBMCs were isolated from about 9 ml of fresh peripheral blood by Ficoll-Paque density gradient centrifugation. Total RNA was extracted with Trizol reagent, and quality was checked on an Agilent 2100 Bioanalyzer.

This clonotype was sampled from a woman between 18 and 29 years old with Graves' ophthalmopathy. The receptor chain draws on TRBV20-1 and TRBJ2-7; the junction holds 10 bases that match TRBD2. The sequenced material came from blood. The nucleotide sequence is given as TGCAGTGCAGGACTAGCGGACCCCTCCTACGAGCAGTACTTC. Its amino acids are CSAGLADPSYEQYF.